This paragraph covers one T cell receptor beta chain sequence. As yet, its antigen is unknown. The entry originates in a study of T cells in narcolepsy. Study background: Healthy controls were enrolled alongside patients with narcolepsy type 1 or type 2.

TCRdb's copy holds only in-frame clones and misses some; the assay was immunoSEQ multiplex PCR. The repertoire consists of tens of thousands of clones, with approximately 78% occurring once and the leading ten covering almost 3.5%. Study results and limitations: No autoreactive T cell clone sequences appeared in some memory CD4+ repertoires. Healthy controls reportedly lacked the autoreactive clonotypes serially found in patients' blood. HCRT-specific and TRIB2-specific autoreactive clonotypes appeared among same-patient CSF and blood CD4+ clonotypes.

The sample taken for sequencing was CD45RA- memory CD4+ T cells from PBMCs. The sequence was collected from a human donor with narcolepsy.

The CDR3 sequence is CASSYSGDSNQPQHF. CDR3 in DNA: TGTGCCAGCAGTTACTCAGGGGATAGCAATCAGCCCCAGCATTTT. The chain has TRBV6-6 and TRBJ1-5, with D maybe TRBD1 (5 bases). Trimming pared 0 bases from V and 0 bases from J, leaving 6 bases between. Per the germline V gene, CDR1 is MNHNY and CDR2 is SVGAGI (reference sequence). This CDR3 is 15 amino acids long.